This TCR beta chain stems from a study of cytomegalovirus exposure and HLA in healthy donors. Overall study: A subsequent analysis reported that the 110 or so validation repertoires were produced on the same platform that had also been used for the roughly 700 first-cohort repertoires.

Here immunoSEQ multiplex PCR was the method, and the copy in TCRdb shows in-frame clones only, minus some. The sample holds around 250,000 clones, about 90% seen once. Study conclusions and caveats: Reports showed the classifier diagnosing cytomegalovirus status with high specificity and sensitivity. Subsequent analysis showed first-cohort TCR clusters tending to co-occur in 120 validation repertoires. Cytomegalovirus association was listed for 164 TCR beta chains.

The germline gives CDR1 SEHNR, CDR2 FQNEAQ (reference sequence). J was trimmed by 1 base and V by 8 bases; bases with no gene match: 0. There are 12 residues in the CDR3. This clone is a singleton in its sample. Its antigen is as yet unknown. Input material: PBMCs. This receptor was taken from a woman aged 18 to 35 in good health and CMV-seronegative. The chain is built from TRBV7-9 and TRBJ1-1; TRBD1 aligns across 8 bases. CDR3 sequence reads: CASQGANTEAFF. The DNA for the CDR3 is TGTGCCAGCCAGGGGGCGAACACTGAAGCTTTCTTT.